This TCR beta chain was identified during a study of shared clonotypes between healthy human individuals (dated by TCRdb to the early 2020s). For context, the study as a whole: A couple of women and three men aged 18 to 49 years were included in the cohort. Per donor, three plates each were used for CD4 naive and CD4 memory, two for CD8 naive, and one for CD8 memory. To estimate repertoire size and how much clonotypes are shared between individuals, the study performed deep sequencing of blood TCR repertoires from about five healthy adults. To increase sequencing depth and limit assay-specific biases, TCR repertoire library preparation and sequencing were carried out by different laboratories using diverse techniques. Leukapheresis yielded between about 0.85 and 10 billion PBMCs per donor.

The CDR1 and CDR2 encoded by the germline V gene are MNHEY and SVGAGI. V is reduced by 7 bases and J by 3 bases, leaving a spacing of 7 bases between them. There are 12 amino acids in the CDR3, from cysteine to phenylalanine inclusive. Of all the DNA, just the CDR3 is kept, 36 bases in frame from base 1. Overall results and qualifications from the work: Estimated clonotype richness was generally larger for naive than for memory subsets. Higher generation probabilities were observed for clonotypes shared by all four sorted-subset donors than for non-shared clonotypes. Pairwise subsampling indicated that sequencing depth was expected to affect the degree of clonotype sharing among donors. Rarefaction of sorted-subset datasets indicated incomplete sequencing despite the large sequencing depth. The genetic and exposure-history diversity represented was limited by the small number of donors. Only blood was sampled, and tissue TCR repertoires likely differ from those in blood. Sharing across a few donors was observed for around 4.8% of naive CD4, over 3% of naive CD8, 2% to 2.5% of memory CD4, and around 0.4% of memory CD8 clonotypes.

Using the deep immunoSEQ assay, TCR CDR3 regions were amplified from genomic DNA by multiplex PCR. Genomic DNA extracted from each cell subset was distributed evenly over all wells of several immunoSEQ 96-well plates, and each plate served as one replicate. For sorted subsets, each replicate PCR was loaded with around 220 ng genomic DNA, equivalent to 30,000 or so T cell genomes. The purified libraries were quantified using a Qubit 3.0 fluorometer, sized with a Bioanalyzer 2100, and then quantified again using the KAPA Library Quantification kit. Every immunoSEQ 96-well plate was sequenced on a separate single-read 150-cycle Illumina NextSeq 550 flow cell. Regarding the original processing steps: Because the immunoSEQ output included only junctional sequences and no quality scores, the filtering could not be the same as the filtering used for full-length reads. Sequences were annotated with PyIR, a Python wrapper for IgBLAST v1.9, and V/J genes and CDR3 were assigned using IMGT germline references. Reads were filtered out if the reads had weak V/J assignments (E-value above 1e-6), no CDR3, stop codons, out-of-frame junctions, or ambiguous translated residues. V3J clonotypes were defined by identical inferred V gene, J gene, and CDR3 amino acid sequence. To compute the percentage overlap between repertoires, the number of shared unique clonotypes was divided by the size of the smaller repertoire. Richness of each repertoire was evaluated using RTK rarefaction, the Chao1 estimator, and Recon v2.1 estimates of unobserved clonotypes. Generation probabilities were computed with OLGA for all TCRbeta clonotypes obtained by the gDNA method from a few donors. In its TCRdb copy, this immuneACCESS table keeps in-frame sequences only and misses some clones. Where compared with another copy, unresolved V genes explain less than half of these, and the others have no known cause. V and J calls and clone size come straight from that table; D and trimming were deduced from the DNA. The sample table records about 380,000 clones; approximately 97% of these occur just once. The top ten clones comprise approximately 0.32% of the sample.

Details on this clone: It lacks a known antigen. Nothing much larger sits one base from this clone, and base qualities are not available.

The donors were healthy, HIV-negative adults who had no recently reported acute infections or vaccinations. Every donor was a Caucasian adult residing in Nashville, Tennessee, USA. CD8 memory samples combined magnetically selected CD45RO+ cells with CCR7-negative CD45RA+ effector memory (TemRA) cells. Blood was obtained by leukapheresis, after which PBMCs were separated by Ficoll-Histopaque density gradient centrifugation and cryopreserved in liquid nitrogen vapor phase. Analytical flow cytometry was used to check the purity and quantity of every magnetically sorted T cell population. Each sorted fraction had its genomic DNA isolated and then quantified by UV absorbance on a Nanodrop 2000c.

Input material: memory CD8+ T cells sorted from blood. The sample's cell subset or site label is to be understood as: CD45RO+ cells pooled with CCR7-negative TemRA cells. This chain joins TRBV6-5 to TRBJ1-3; tentative D gene TRBD1, with 5 bases matching. The sequence was obtained from a man aged 30 to 45 in good health. The CDR3 here reads CASTGSGNTIYF. The DNA sequence reads TGTGCCAGCACAGGGAGTGGAAACACCATATATTTT.